This entry features one TCR beta chain sequence. Its antigen is unknown. No much larger clonotype is one base removed from it; base qualities were not supplied. Sequenced on an Illumina HiSeq 2500. TCR beta libraries were prepared by quantitative 5'-RACE with molecular barcodes. The source study handled its data this way. A new computational method, built on a probabilistic model of VDJ rearrangement, was used to identify disease-linked TCR variants. The raw public reads went through TCRdb reprocessing: fastp at Q25, MiXCR clone calling, in-frame beta chains kept. Every CDR3 protein is listed once, alongside the most common genes and DNA of its rows. TCRdb, rather than the study authors, made the V and J calls. The table for this sample lists about 800,000 distinct CDR3 sequences; roughly 12% of them were counted only once. 0.51% of the sample lies in the top ten. V is pruned by 2 bases and J by 7 bases, leaving 6 bases of the junction without a gene match. CDR1 is given as DFQATT and CDR2 as SNEGSKA, both from the germline V gene (reference sequence). The CDR3 contains 15 residues, cysteine and phenylalanine counted. The only DNA kept is the CDR3, 45 bases in frame from the first base.

The data were taken from a study of CD8 T cells in ankylosing spondylitis (dated by TCRdb to about 2017). In the study overall: To find TCR variants linked to disease, the study profiled T cell receptor beta repertoires in ankylosing spondylitis patients and healthy donors. The full study cohort comprised around 25 ankylosing spondylitis patients and approximately 100 healthy donors. Peripheral blood was sampled, and synovial fluid was also collected from ankylosing spondylitis patients.

General conclusions and limits of the study: Some motif variants had previously been reported in the synovial fluid and blood of reactive arthritis patients, which suggests shared mechanisms of disease initiation. Significant enrichment of the disease-linked clones was reported in matched synovial fluid samples from ankylosing spondylitis patients. A TCR beta motif made up of eight or nine highly homologous amino acid variants appeared to be characteristic of blood from ankylosing spondylitis patients. The disease-linked clones had a CD8+ phenotype and were found at relatively low frequencies in peripheral blood.

The origin of this receptor is a male donor with ankylosing spondylitis. Recombination joined TRBV20-1 with TRBJ2-2, with 11 central nucleotides matching TRBD2. The sample consisted of blood, either unsorted or a sorted T cell fraction (not recorded which). The base sequence is TGCAGTGCTAGAATAGCGGGAGGGCCATTCGGGGAGCTGTTTTTT. Its translation is CSARIAGGPFGELFF.